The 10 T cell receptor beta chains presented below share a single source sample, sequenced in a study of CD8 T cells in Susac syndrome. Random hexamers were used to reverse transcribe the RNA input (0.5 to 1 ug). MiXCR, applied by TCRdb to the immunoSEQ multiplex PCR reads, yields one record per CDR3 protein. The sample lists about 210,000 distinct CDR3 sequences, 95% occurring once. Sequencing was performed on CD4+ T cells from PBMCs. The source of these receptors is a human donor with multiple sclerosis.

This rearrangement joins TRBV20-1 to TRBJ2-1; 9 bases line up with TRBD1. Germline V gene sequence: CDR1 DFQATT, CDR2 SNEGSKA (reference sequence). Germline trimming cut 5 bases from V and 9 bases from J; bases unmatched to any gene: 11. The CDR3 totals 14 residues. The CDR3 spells CSAWGQGAMGEQFF. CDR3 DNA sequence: TGCAGTGCTTGGGGACAGGGCGCTATGGGTGAGCAGTTCTTC.

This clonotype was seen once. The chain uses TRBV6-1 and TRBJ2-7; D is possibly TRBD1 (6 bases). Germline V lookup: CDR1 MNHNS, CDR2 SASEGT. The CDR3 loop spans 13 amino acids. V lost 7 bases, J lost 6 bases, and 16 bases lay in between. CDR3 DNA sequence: TGTGCCAGCACCCTTGGTGTAGGGGGCGAGCAGTACTTC. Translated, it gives CASTLGVGGEQYF.

The CDR3 here is CASRGQDYTGELFF. CDR3 DNA sequence: TGTGCCAGCAGGGGACAGGATTACACCGGGGAGCTGTTTTTT. The chain couples TRBV6-1 to TRBJ2-2; 8 bases align to TRBD1. V trimming: 6 bases; J trimming: 3 bases; junction bases outside the gene matches: 3. Germline-derived CDR1 and CDR2 are MNHNS and SASEGT. This CDR3 has 14 residues.

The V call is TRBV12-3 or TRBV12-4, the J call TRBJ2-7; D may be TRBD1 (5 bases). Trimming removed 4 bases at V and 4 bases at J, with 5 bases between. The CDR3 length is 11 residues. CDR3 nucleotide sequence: TGTGCCAGCAGTTCAGGGTACGAGCAGTACTTC. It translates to CASSSGYEQYF.

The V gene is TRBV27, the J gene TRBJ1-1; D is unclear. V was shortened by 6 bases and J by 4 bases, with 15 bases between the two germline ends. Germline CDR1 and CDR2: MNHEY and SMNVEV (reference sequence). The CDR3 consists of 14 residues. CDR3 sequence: CASRGQEGSTEAFF. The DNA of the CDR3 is TGTGCCAGCAGGGGCCAAGAAGGGAGCACTGAAGCTTTCTTT.

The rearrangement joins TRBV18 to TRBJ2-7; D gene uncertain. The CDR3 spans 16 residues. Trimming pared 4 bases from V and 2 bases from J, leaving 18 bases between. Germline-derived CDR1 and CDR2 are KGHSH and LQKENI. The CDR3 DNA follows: TGTGCCAGCTCACACCTTGATAGGGTGACCACCTACGAGCAGTACTTC. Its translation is CASSHLDRVTTYEQYF.

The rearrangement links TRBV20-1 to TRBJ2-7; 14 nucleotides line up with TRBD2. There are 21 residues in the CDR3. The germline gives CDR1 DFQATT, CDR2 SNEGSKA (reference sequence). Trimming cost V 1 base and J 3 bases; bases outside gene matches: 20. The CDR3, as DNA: TGCAGTGCTAGAGCAATAGTCCCCGGGACTAGCGGGAGAGGAGTGAACTACGAGCAGTACTTC. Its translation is CSARAIVPGTSGRGVNYEQYF.

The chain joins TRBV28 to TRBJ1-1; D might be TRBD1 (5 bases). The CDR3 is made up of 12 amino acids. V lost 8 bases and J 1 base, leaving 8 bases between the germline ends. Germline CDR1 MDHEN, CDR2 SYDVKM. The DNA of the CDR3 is TGTGCCAGCCGGGACGAGAACACTGAAGCTTTCTTT. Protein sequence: CASRDENTEAFF.

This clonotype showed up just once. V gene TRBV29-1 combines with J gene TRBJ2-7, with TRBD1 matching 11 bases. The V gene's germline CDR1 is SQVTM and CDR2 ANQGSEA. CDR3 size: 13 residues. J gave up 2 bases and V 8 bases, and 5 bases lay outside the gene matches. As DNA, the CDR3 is TGCAGCACCCGGGACAGGGGGACCTACGAGCAGTACTTC. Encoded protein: CSTRDRGTYEQYF.

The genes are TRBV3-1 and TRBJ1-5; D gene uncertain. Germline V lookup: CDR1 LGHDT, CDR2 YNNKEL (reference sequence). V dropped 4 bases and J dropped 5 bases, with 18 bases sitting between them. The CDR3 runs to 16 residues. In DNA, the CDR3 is TGTGCCAGCAGCCTCCGGACCCCGGGAAATGATCAGCCCCAGCATTTT. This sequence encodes CASSLRTPGNDQPQHF.